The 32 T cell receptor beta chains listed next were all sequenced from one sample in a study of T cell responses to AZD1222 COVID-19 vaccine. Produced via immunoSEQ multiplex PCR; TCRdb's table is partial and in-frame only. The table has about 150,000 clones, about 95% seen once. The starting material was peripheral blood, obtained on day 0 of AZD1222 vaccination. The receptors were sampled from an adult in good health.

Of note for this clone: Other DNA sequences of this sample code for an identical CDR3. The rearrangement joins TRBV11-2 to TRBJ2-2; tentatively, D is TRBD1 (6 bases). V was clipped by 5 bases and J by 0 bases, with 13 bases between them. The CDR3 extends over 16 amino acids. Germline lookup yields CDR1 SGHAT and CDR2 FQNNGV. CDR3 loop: CASSPLGHTNTGELFF. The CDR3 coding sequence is TGTGCCAGCAGCCCCCTGGGACACACGAACACCGGGGAGCTGTTTTTT.

CDR3 DNA: TGTGCCAGCTGTCAACGTGCGGGGGGGCTGGATACGCAGTATTTT. It codes for CASCQRAGGLDTQYF. The chain employs TRBV3-1 (or the pseudogene TRBV3-2) and TRBJ2-3; 9 nucleotides agree with TRBD2. The CDR3 contains 15 residues. CDR1 and CDR2 (germline): LGHDT, YNNKEL (reference sequence). The ends lost 8 bases at V and 6 bases at J; junction bases unmatched: 12.

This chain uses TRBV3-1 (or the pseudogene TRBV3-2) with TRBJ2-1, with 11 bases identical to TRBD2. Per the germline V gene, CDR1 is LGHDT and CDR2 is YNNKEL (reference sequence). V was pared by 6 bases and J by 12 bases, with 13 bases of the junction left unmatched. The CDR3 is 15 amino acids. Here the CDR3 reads CASSRIAGGPLWQFF. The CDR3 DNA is TGTGCCAGCAGTCGGATAGCGGGGGGGCCTCTTTGGCAGTTCTTC.

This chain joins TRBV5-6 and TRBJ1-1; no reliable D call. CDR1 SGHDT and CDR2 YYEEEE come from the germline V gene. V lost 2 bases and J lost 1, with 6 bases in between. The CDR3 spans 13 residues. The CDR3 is CASSFQPNTEAFF. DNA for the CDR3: TGTGCCAGCAGCTTTCAACCGAACACTGAAGCTTTCTTT.

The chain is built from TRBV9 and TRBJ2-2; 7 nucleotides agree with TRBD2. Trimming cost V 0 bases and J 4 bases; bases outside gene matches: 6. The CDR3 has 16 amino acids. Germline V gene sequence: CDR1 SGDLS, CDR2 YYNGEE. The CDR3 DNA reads TGTGCCAGCAGCGTAGGGGGGACTACCCTCACCGGGGAGCTGTTTTTT. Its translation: CASSVGGTTLTGELFF.

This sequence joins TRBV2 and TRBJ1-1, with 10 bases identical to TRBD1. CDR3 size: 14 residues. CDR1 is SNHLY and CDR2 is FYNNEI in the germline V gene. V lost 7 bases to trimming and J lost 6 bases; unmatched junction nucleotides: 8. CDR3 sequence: CASTGTGVVAEAFF. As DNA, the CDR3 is TGTGCCAGCACCGGGACAGGGGTTGTTGCTGAAGCTTTCTTT.

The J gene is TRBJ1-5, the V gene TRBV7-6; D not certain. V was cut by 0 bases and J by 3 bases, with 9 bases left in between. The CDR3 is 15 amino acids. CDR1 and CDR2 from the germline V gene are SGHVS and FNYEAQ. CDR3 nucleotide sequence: TGTGCCAGCAGCTTAGCGTCAGGTCTCAATCAGCCCCAGCATTTT. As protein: CASSLASGLNQPQHF.

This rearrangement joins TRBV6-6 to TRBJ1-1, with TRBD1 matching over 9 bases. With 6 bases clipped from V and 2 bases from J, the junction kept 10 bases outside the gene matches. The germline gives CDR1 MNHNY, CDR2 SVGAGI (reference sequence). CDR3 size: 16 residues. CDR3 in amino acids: CASSHTPGQGNTEAFF. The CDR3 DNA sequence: TGTGCCAGCAGCCACACACCGGGACAGGGAAACACTGAAGCTTTCTTT.

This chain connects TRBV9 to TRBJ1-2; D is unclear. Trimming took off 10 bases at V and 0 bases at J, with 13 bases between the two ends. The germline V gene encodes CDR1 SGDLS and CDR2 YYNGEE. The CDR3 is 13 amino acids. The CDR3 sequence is CAPGIWPNYGYTF. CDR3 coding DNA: TGTGCCCCGGGGATTTGGCCTAACTATGGCTACACCTTC. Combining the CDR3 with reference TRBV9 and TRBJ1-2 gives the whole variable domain DSGVTQTPKHLITATGQRVTLRCSPRSGDLSVYWYQQSLDQGLQFLIQYYNGEERAKGNILERFSAQQFPDLHSELNLSSLELGDSALYFCAPGIWPNYGYTFGSGTRLTVV.

This CDR3 reads CASSIPDRGTRQPQHF. CDR3 bases: TGTGCCAGTAGTATCCCGGACAGGGGGACAAGGCAGCCCCAGCATTTT. This chain uses TRBV19 with TRBJ1-5; TRBD1 aligns across 10 bases. The CDR3 spans 16 residues. The ends lost 3 bases at V and 7 bases at J; junction bases unmatched: 9. Germline CDR1 is LNHDA and CDR2 is SQIVND (reference sequence).

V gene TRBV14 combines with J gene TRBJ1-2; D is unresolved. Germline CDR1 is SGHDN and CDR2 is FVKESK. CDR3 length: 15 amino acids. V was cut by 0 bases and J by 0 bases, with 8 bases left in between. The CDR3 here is CASSQDWATNYGYTF. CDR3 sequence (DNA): TGTGCCAGCAGCCAAGATTGGGCAACTAACTATGGCTACACCTTC.

The CDR3 nucleotides read TGTGCCAGCTCACCCGAAAGGGTCTCTGGAAACACCATATATTTT. Translation gives CASSPERVSGNTIYF. This chain joins TRBV18 and TRBJ1-3, with D hard to call. Germline V gives CDR1 KGHSH, CDR2 LQKENI. The CDR3 length is 15 residues. Trimming removed 3 bases at V and 0 bases at J, with 9 bases between.

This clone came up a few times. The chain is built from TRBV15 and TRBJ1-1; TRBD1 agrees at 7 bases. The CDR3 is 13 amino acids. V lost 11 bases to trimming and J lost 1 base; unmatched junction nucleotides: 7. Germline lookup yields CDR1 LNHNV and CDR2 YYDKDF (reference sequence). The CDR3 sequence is CAAGQDPNTEAFF. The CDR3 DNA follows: TGTGCCGCAGGACAGGACCCGAACACTGAAGCTTTCTTT.

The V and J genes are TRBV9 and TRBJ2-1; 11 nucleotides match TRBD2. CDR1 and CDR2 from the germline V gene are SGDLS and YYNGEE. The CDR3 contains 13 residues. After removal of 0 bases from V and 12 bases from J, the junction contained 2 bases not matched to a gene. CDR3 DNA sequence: TGTGCCAGCAGCGTAGCTCTAGCGGGGGGGCAGTTCTTC. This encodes CASSVALAGGQFF. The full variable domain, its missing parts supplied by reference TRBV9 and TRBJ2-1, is DSGVTQTPKHLITATGQRVTLRCSPRSGDLSVYWYQQSLDQGLQFLIQYYNGEERAKGNILERFSAQQFPDLHSELNLSSLELGDSALYFCASSVALAGGQFFGPGTRLTVL.

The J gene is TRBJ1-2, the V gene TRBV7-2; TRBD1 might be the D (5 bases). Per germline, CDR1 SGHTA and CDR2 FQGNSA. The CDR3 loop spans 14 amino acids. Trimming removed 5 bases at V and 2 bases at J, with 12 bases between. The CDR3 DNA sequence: TGTGCCAGCAGCGCCAGGGTAGGGAACTATGGCTACACCTTC. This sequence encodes CASSARVGNYGYTF.

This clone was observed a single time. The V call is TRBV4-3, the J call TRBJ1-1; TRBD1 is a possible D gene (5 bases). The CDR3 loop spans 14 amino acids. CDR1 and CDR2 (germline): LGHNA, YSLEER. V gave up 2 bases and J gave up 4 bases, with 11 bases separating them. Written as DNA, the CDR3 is TGCGCCAGCAGCCAATCGACAGTGGGCACTGAAGCTTTCTTT. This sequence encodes CASSQSTVGTEAFF.

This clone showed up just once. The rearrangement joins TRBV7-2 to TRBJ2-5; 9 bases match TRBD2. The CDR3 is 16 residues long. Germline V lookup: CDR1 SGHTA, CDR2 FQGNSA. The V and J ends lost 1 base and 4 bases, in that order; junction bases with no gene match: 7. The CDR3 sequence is CASSLGRGLAGETQYF. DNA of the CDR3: TGTGCCAGCAGCTTAGGGAGGGGACTAGCAGGAGAGACCCAGTACTTC. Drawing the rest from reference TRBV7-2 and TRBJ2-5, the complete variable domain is GAGVSQSPSNKVTEKGKDVELRCDPISGHTALYWYRQSLGQGLEFLIYFQGNSAPDKSGLPSDRFSAERTGGSVSTLTIQRTQQEDSAVYLCASSLGRGLAGETQYFGPGTRLLVL.

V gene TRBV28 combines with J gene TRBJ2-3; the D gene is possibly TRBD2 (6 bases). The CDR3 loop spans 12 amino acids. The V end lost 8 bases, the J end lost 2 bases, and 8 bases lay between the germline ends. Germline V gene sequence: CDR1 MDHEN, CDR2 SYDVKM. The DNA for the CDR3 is TGTGCCAGCGGGCGGGACACAGATACGCAGTATTTT. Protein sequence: CASGRDTDTQYF.

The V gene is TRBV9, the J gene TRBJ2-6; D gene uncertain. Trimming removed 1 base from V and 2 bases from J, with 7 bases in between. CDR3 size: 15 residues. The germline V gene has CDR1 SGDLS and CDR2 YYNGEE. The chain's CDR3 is CASSVSGAGANVLTF. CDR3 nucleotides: TGTGCCAGCAGCGTATCCGGAGCTGGGGCCAACGTCCTGACTTTC.

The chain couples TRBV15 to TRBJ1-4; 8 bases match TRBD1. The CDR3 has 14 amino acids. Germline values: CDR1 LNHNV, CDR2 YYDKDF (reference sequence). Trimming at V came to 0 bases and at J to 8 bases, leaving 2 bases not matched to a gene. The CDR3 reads CATSRDRGQEKLFF. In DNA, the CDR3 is TGTGCCACCAGCAGAGACAGGGGGCAGGAAAAACTGTTTTTT.

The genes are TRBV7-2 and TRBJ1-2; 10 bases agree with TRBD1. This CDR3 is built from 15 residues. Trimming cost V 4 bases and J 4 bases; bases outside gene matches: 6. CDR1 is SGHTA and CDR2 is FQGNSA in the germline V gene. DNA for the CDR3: TGTGCCAGCAGCTCCCGGGACAGGGGCGTCTATGGCTACACCTTC. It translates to CASSSRDRGVYGYTF. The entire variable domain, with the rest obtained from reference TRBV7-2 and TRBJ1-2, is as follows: GAGVSQSPSNKVTEKGKDVELRCDPISGHTALYWYRQSLGQGLEFLIYFQGNSAPDKSGLPSDRFSAERTGGSVSTLTIQRTQQEDSAVYLCASSSRDRGVYGYTFGSGTRLTVV.

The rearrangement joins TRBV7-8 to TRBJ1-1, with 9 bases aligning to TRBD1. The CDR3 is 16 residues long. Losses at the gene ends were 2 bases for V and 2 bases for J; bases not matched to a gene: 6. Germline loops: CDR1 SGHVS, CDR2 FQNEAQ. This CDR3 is CASSLRGQGRNTEAFF. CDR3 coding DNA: TGTGCCAGCAGCTTACGAGGACAGGGGAGAAACACTGAAGCTTTCTTT.

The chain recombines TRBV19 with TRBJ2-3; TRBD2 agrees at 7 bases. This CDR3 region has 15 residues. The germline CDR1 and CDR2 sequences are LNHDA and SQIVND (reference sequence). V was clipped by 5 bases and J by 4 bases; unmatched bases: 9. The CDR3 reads CASSEGVRGSDTQYF. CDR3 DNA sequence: TGTGCCAGTAGTGAGGGTGTGCGGGGGTCAGATACGCAGTATTTT.

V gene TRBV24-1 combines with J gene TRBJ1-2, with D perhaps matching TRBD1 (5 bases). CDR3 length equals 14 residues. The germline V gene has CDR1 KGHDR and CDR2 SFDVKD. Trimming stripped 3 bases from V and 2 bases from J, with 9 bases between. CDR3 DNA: TGTGCCACCAGTGATGGGGGTTGGAACTATGGCTACACCTTC. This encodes CATSDGGWNYGYTF.

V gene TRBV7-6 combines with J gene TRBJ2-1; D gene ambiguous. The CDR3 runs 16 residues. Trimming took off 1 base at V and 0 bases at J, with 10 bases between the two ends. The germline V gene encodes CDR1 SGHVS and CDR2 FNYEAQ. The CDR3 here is CASSLGQDLSYNEQFF. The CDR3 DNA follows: TGTGCCAGCAGCTTAGGGCAGGACCTCTCCTACAATGAGCAGTTCTTC.

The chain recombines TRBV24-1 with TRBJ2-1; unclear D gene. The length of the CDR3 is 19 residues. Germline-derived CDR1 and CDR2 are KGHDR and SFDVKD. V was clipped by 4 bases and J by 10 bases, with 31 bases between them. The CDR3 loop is CATSDFGLRRLSLLGEQFF. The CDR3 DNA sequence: TGTGCCACCAGTGACTTTGGCCTAAGGCGTCTCTCCCTCTTAGGCGAGCAGTTCTTC.

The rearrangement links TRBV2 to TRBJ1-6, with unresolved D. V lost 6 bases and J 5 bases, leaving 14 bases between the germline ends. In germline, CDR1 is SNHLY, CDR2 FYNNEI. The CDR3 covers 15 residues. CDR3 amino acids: CASSARTGNNSPLHF. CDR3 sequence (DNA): TGTGCCAGCAGCGCCAGGACGGGGAATAATTCACCCCTCCACTTT. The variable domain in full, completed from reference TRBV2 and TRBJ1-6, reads EPEVTQTPSHQVTQMGQEVILRCVPISNHLYFYWYRQILGQKVEFLVSFYNNEISEKSEIFDDQFSVERPDGSNFTLKIRSTKLEDSAMYFCASSARTGNNSPLHFGNGTRLTVT.

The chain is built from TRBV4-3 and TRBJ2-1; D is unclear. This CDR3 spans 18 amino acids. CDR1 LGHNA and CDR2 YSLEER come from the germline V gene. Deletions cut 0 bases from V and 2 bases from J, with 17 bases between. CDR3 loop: CASSQDVPRSATYNEQFF. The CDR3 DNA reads TGCGCCAGCAGCCAAGATGTTCCTAGATCGGCTACCTACAATGAGCAGTTCTTC.

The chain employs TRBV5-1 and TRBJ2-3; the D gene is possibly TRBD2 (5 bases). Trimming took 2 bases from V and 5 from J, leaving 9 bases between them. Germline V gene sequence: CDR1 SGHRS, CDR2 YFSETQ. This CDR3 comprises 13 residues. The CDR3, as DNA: TGCGCCAGCAGCTTTATTGCGGGAGATACGCAGTATTTT. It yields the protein CASSFIAGDTQYF.

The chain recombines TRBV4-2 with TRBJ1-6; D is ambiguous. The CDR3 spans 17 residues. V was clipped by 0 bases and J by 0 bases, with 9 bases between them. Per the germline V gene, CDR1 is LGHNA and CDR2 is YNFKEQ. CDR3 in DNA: TGTGCCAGCAGCCAAGATGTGGGGAGCTCCTATAATTCACCCCTCCACTTT. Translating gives CASSQDVGSSYNSPLHF.

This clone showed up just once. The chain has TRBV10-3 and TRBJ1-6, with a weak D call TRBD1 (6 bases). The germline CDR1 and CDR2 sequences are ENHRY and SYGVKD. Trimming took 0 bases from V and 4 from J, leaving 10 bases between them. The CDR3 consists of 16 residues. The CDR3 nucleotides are TGTGCCATCAGTGAGTCGGCAGGGGAATATAATTCACCCCTCCACTTT. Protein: CAISESAGEYNSPLHF.

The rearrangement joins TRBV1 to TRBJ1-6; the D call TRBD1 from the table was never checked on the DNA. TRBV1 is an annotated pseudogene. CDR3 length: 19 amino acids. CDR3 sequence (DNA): TGCACCAGCAGCCAAGATTCACAGGGTGTAAGCACCTATAATTCACCCCTCCACTTT. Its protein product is CTSSQDSQGVSTYNSPLHF.